A selection of T cell receptor beta chains follows, all from one sample in a study of blood T cell repertoires in COVID-19. The data were produced by immunoSEQ multiplex PCR, yet TCRdb's version contains in-frame clones alone and is incomplete. The sample holds tens of thousands of clones, about nine tenths seen once. Sequencing was performed on peripheral blood. Receptors were obtained from a woman older than 75 with acute or convalescent COVID-19. Each CDR3 is given with its conserved first and last residue.

v_call	j_call	cdr3_length	cdr3_aa
TRBV9	TRBJ1-2	15	CASSVDSGSFYGYTF
TRBV7-9	TRBJ1-2	14	CASSSQGINYGYTF
TRBV6-6	TRBJ1-1	13	CASSLRGTTEAFF
TRBV28	TRBJ1-1	12	CASNRDHTEAFF
TRBV30	TRBJ1-2	12	CAWSVEGLGYTF
TRBV19	TRBJ2-3	17	CASSPFQAGRGTDTQYF
TRBV5-5	TRBJ1-5	17	CASSRTGTGDSNQPQHF
TRBV7-8	TRBJ2-6	16	CASSSPGGAGANVLTF
TRBV18	TRBJ2-7	15	CASSRGQTYTYEQYF
TRBV25-1	TRBJ2-1	16	CASSGTSGSRYNEQFF
TRBV29-1	TRBJ2-5	15	CSVAPGLAGGETQYF
TRBV25-1	TRBJ1-3	15	CASSGYSAGANTIYF
TRBV19	TRBJ2-5	15	CASSIDGRSLETQYF
TRBV19	TRBJ1-5	19	CASSIRLLSGTGGNQPQHF
TRBV7-2	TRBJ1-4	15	CASSLVVATNEKLFF